One sample yielded the 26 T cell receptor beta chains listed below, sequenced in a study of control samples from healthy donors and cancer patients. The repertoire was sequenced with immunoSEQ multiplex PCR; TCRdb's copy has only in-frame clones and lacks some. The sample carries about 120,000 clones, 85% to 95% recorded once. Sequencing input: PBMCs. The source of these receptors is a man older than 75 with head and neck cancer.

V and J are TRBV6-5 and TRBJ2-7; the D is unclear. This CDR3 is built from 14 residues. Germline CDR1 MNHEY, CDR2 SVGAGI. Trimming took off 4 bases at V and 2 bases at J, with 12 bases between the two ends. CDR3 sequence: CASSSLLGAYEQYF. DNA of the CDR3: TGTGCCAGCAGTTCCCTCCTCGGCGCCTACGAGCAGTACTTC.

The chain recombines TRBV5-6 with TRBJ1-2; 7 positions agree with TRBD1. Trimming cost V 0 bases and J 8 bases; bases outside gene matches: 7. This CDR3 has 14 residues. Per the germline V gene, CDR1 is SGHDT and CDR2 is YYEEEE. The CDR3: CASSLGQGRLGYTF. As DNA, the CDR3 is TGTGCCAGCAGCTTGGGACAGGGTAGGTTGGGCTACACCTTC.

This clone was observed once. V and J are TRBV5-4 and TRBJ1-2; 8 nucleotides agree with TRBD1. From germline, CDR1 is SGHNT and CDR2 YYREEE (reference sequence). The CDR3 length is 13 residues. J lost 7 bases, V lost 0 bases, and 2 bases had no gene match. In DNA form, the CDR3 reads TGTGCCAGCAGCTTGGGACAGGGGACTGGCTACACCTTC. This encodes CASSLGQGTGYTF.

The chain joins TRBV19 to TRBJ1-5; D possibly corresponds to TRBD1 (5 bases). Germline V gives CDR1 LNHDA, CDR2 SQIVND (reference sequence). V dropped 5 bases and J dropped 7 bases, with 21 bases sitting between them. This CDR3 comprises 16 residues. In DNA form, the CDR3 reads TGTGCCAGTAGTCCCTCGAGGGTGGGGGTCCGCCAGCCCCAGCATTTT. Protein product: CASSPSRVGVRQPQHF.

This rearrangement joins TRBV19 to TRBJ2-1; 11 nucleotides match TRBD2. The CDR3 runs 14 residues. Germline V gene data show CDR1 as LNHDA and CDR2 as SQIVND (reference sequence). J was trimmed by 7 bases and V by 2 bases; bases with no gene match: 1. CDR3 in DNA: TGTGCCAGTAGTATAACTAGCGGGAGAAATGAGCAGTTCTTC. This gives the protein CASSITSGRNEQFF.

V usage is TRBV4-1 and J usage is TRBJ2-5; the match to TRBD2 covers 14 bases. Trimming at V came to 1 base and at J to 9 bases, leaving 10 bases not matched to a gene. CDR3 length: 17 amino acids. Germline loops: CDR1 MGHRA, CDR2 YSYEKL. The CDR3 coding sequence is TGCGCCAGCAGCCAAGCTGGACTAGCGGGAGGCTGGGGGGCCCAGTACTTC. Translated, it gives CASSQAGLAGGWGAQYF.

The chain couples TRBV24-1 to TRBJ1-2; D is unresolved. The CDR3 sequence is 13 residues long. In germline, CDR1 is KGHDR, CDR2 SFDVKD. V was shortened by 4 bases and J by 0 bases, with 5 bases between the two germline ends. CDR3 DNA: TGTGCCACCAGTGACAGTACTAACTATGGCTACACCTTC. Its translation is CATSDSTNYGYTF.

The V gene is TRBV3-1 (or the pseudogene TRBV3-2), the J gene TRBJ2-7; D call uncertain. CDR1 LGHDT and CDR2 YNNKEL come from the germline V gene (reference sequence). V was shortened by 0 bases and J by 5 bases, with 11 bases between the two germline ends. The CDR3 consists of 14 residues. The CDR3 is CASSQERRLHEQYF. DNA of the CDR3: TGTGCCAGCAGCCAAGAGCGCAGGCTCCACGAGCAGTACTTC.

This clone was seen only once. V and J are TRBV6-2 or TRBV6-3 and TRBJ1-5, with D possibly TRBD1 on 6 matching bases. The V gene's germline CDR1 is MNHEY and CDR2 SVGEGT. V was shortened by 2 bases and J by 1 base, with 15 bases between the two germline ends. There are 17 residues in the CDR3. The CDR3: CASSYARGVGSNQPQHF. The CDR3 DNA reads as TGTGCCAGCAGTTACGCAAGGGGGGTTGGGAGCAATCAGCCCCAGCATTTT.

The chain joins TRBV6-1 to TRBJ1-2, with 7 bases matching TRBD1. Germline CDR1 and CDR2: MNHNS and SASEGT. J lost 8 bases, V lost 2 bases, and 14 bases had no gene match. The CDR3 runs 16 residues. CDR3 in amino acids: CASSESGTELIQGYTF. The DNA for the CDR3 is TGTGCCAGCAGTGAATCCGGGACAGAACTAATCCAAGGCTACACCTTC.

V gene TRBV5-1 combines with J gene TRBJ1-1; no firm D call. The germline V and J ends were trimmed by 3 bases and 0 bases, with 6 bases remaining between them. Germline V gene data show CDR1 as SGHRS and CDR2 as YFSETQ. This CDR3 is built from 13 residues. CDR3 in DNA: TGCGCCAGCAGCTCAAGAGTGAACACTGAAGCTTTCTTT. It codes for CASSSRVNTEAFF.

This chain connects TRBV6-5 to TRBJ1-3; D call uncertain. The CDR3 runs to 16 residues. Germline CDR1 is MNHEY and CDR2 is SVGAGI. The germline V and J ends were trimmed by 0 bases and 0 bases, with 9 bases remaining between them. The CDR3 region is CASSYSGDISGNTIYF. CDR3 bases: TGTGCCAGCAGTTACTCGGGAGATATCTCTGGAAACACCATATATTTT.

This rearrangement joins TRBV13 to TRBJ2-1, with TRBD2 matching over 10 bases. Germline V gene data show CDR1 as PRHDT and CDR2 as FYEKMQ (reference sequence). The ends lost 8 bases at V and 0 bases at J; junction bases unmatched: 10. This CDR3 has 17 amino acids. The DNA for the CDR3 is TGTGCCAGCGAGGGAGCGGGAGGGCCGGGCTCCTACAATGAGCAGTTCTTC. Its protein is CASEGAGGPGSYNEQFF.

The genes are TRBV29-1 and TRBJ1-1, with D unclear. The germline V gene has CDR1 SQVTM and CDR2 ANQGSEA. V was shortened by 4 bases and J by 0 bases, with 15 bases between the two germline ends. The length of the CDR3 is 15 residues. CDR3 in DNA: TGCAGCGTTGGGAGCCCAACCGCCATGAACACTGAAGCTTTCTTT. This sequence encodes CSVGSPTAMNTEAFF.

This chain uses TRBV7-9 with TRBJ1-2; no definite D call. V lost 4 bases and J 7 bases, leaving 16 bases between the germline ends. Germline V gives CDR1 SEHNR, CDR2 FQNEAQ (reference sequence). The CDR3 covers 14 residues. For the CDR3, the DNA is TGTGCCAGCAGCTCGACGCTGTCAAGCGGTGGCTACACCTTC. This encodes CASSSTLSSGGYTF.

The chain has TRBV19 and TRBJ2-1, with 8 bases fitting TRBD1. After removal of 3 bases from V and 3 bases from J, the junction contained 16 bases not matched to a gene. The CDR3 covers 19 residues. Germline assignment: CDR1 LNHDA and CDR2 SQIVND (reference sequence). For the CDR3, the DNA is TGTGCCAGTAGTATGACTACGCGGAGATCAGGGGGCCGCTACAATGAGCAGTTCTTC. It is translated as CASSMTTRRSGGRYNEQFF. Drawing the rest from reference TRBV19 and TRBJ2-1, the complete variable domain is DGGITQSPKYLFRKEGQNVTLSCEQNLNHDAMYWYRQDPGQGLRLIYYSQIVNDFQKGDIAEGYSVSREKKESFPLTVTSAQKNPTAFYLCASSMTTRRSGGRYNEQFFGPGTRLTVL.

CDR3 coding DNA: TGCGCCAGCAGCCCTCCAGGGAACTCTAACTATGGCTACACCTTC. The encoded protein is CASSPPGNSNYGYTF. V is TRBV4-1 and J is TRBJ1-2; tentatively, D is TRBD1 (5 bases). V lost 4 bases to trimming and J lost 0 bases, with 12 bases between them. Germline V gives CDR1 MGHRA, CDR2 YSYEKL. This CDR3 is 15 amino acids long.

The genes are TRBV18 and TRBJ1-2; D possibly corresponds to TRBD1 (5 bases). CDR1 and CDR2 (germline): KGHSH, LQKENI. The length of the CDR3 is 14 residues. V was clipped by 4 bases and J by 6 bases, with 15 bases between them. CDR3 DNA sequence: TGTGCCAGCTCACTTTCTCGGGGGAGAGATGGCTACACCTTC. As protein: CASSLSRGRDGYTF.

This chain joins TRBV5-4 and TRBJ1-1; no clear D. This CDR3 comprises 17 residues. V was shortened by 2 bases and J by 6 bases, with 23 bases between the two germline ends. Germline CDR1 and CDR2: SGHNT and YYREEE (reference sequence). CDR3: CASSFIIGVSVSAEAFF. The DNA of the CDR3 is TGTGCCAGCAGCTTCATTATTGGAGTGTCAGTTAGCGCTGAAGCTTTCTTT.

V is TRBV7-9 and J is TRBJ2-3; possible D gene TRBD2, 6 bases. CDR3 size: 15 residues. Germline V lookup: CDR1 SEHNR, CDR2 FQNEAQ (reference sequence). The V end lost 0 bases, the J end lost 2 bases, and 9 bases lay between the germline ends. CDR3 region: CASSLAGGYTDTQYF. CDR3 DNA: TGTGCCAGCAGCTTAGCGGGGGGTTACACAGATACGCAGTATTTT.

The chain combines TRBV6-5 with TRBJ2-2; 9 positions match TRBD1. Trimming at V came to 6 bases and at J to 4 bases, leaving 3 bases not matched to a gene. The length of the CDR3 is 14 residues. In germline, CDR1 is MNHEY, CDR2 SVGAGI. The CDR3 sequence is CASRRTGVTGELFF. For the CDR3, the DNA is TGTGCCAGCAGACGGACAGGGGTCACCGGGGAGCTGTTTTTT.

This chain joins TRBV7-8 and TRBJ1-3; D uncertain. The CDR3 sequence is 15 residues long. Trimming removed 4 bases at V and 0 bases at J, with 10 bases between. CDR1 is SGHVS and CDR2 is FQNEAQ in the germline V gene. Here the CDR3 reads CASSSGRSSGNTIYF. The CDR3 nucleotides read TGTGCCAGCAGCTCCGGGCGGAGCTCTGGAAACACCATATATTTT.

This sequence joins TRBV12-3 or TRBV12-4 and TRBJ2-7; D remains ambiguous. Trimming pared 3 bases from V and 3 bases from J, leaving 6 bases between. The CDR3 runs to 12 residues. In DNA, the CDR3 is TGTGCCAGCAGTTTTCGAGACTACGAGCAGTACTTC. Its translation is CASSFRDYEQYF.

The gene calls are TRBV5-1 and TRBJ2-1; 8 bases match TRBD1. The V and J ends lost 2 bases and 5 bases, in that order; junction bases with no gene match: 6. Per the germline V gene, CDR1 is SGHRS and CDR2 is YFSETQ. The CDR3 runs to 15 residues. CDR3 sequence reads: CASSFGQGAHNEQFF. The CDR3 coding sequence is TGCGCCAGCAGCTTCGGCCAGGGGGCCCACAATGAGCAGTTCTTC.

The chain has TRBV4-2 and TRBJ2-2; TRBD1 matches at 8 bases. Germline-derived CDR1 and CDR2 are LGHNA and YNFKEQ. This CDR3 has 16 residues. V lost 1 base to trimming and J lost 5 bases; unmatched junction nucleotides: 6. The CDR3 DNA reads as TGTGCCAGCAGCCAAGCCGGACAGGGCGGGACCGGGGAGCTGTTTTTT. Translation: CASSQAGQGGTGELFF.

The chain carries TRBV5-1 and TRBJ2-1; 13 nucleotides align to TRBD2. V was pared by 4 bases and J by 7 bases, with 8 bases of the junction left unmatched. The V gene's germline CDR1 is SGHRS and CDR2 YFSETQ. The CDR3 spans 16 residues. CDR3 sequence (DNA): TGCGCCAGCAGCGGTCGGACTAGCGGGAGCTATAATGAGCAGTTCTTC. It codes for CASSGRTSGSYNEQFF.